One and the same sample provided the 19 T cell receptor beta chains below, sequenced in a study of T cells in Graves' hyperthyroidism and ophthalmopathy. Amplified regions were TCR beta CDR3 sequences from RNA transcripts. The HTBI primer set was used in a first-round RT-PCR of the TCR CDR3. A single record per CDR3 protein comes from TCRdb applying MiXCR to the multiplex PCR reads. The sample consists of about 270,000 distinct CDR3 sequences, around 15% of them appearing once. What was sequenced was blood. The source of these receptors is a woman between 45 and 60 years old with Graves' hyperthyroidism that later progressed to Graves' ophthalmopathy.

Concerning this clonotype: The missing conserved phenylalanine or tryptophan at the end of this CDR3 makes a read error likely. V gene TRBV11-2 combines with J gene TRBJ1-1; D not resolved. This CDR3 is built from 11 residues. The germline gives CDR1 SGHAT, CDR2 FQNNGV. V lost 5 bases and J 4 bases, leaving 5 bases between the germline ends. CDR3: CASSPGTEAFI. The CDR3 DNA sequence: TGTGCCAGCAGCCCGGGCACTGAAGCTTTCATT.

The gene calls are TRBV10-2 and TRBJ2-7; 11 bases fit TRBD2. Trimming at V came to 4 bases and at J to 0 bases, leaving 11 bases not matched to a gene. The CDR3 contains 18 residues. CDR1 is WSHSY, CDR2 SAAADI, per germline. CDR3: CASSGTSGWSLSSYEQYF. In DNA form, the CDR3 reads TGCGCCAGCAGTGGGACTAGCGGGTGGTCCCTTAGCTCCTACGAGCAGTACTTC.

This clonotype was observed at least ten times. CDR3 coding DNA: TGTGCCAGCACCCCTGGCGGGGGCGCGTACTATGGCTACACCTTC. This codes for CASTPGGGAYYGYTF. The chain employs TRBV7-9 and TRBJ1-2; D perhaps matches TRBD1 (6 bases). The V end was cut by 7 bases, the J end by 3 bases, with 18 bases between. The CDR3 length is 15 residues. Germline V lookup: CDR1 SEHNR, CDR2 FQNEAQ (reference sequence).

The CDR3 sequence is CASRLPGLLNTEAFF. In DNA form, the CDR3 reads TGTGCCAGCAGACTTCCGGGGCTATTGAACACTGAAGCTTTCTTT. The J gene is TRBJ1-1, the V gene TRBV28, with D tentatively TRBD1 (5 bases). The length of the CDR3 is 15 residues. V shed 6 bases and J shed 0 bases, with 14 bases lying between them. Germline V gene lookup returns CDR1 MDHEN and CDR2 SYDVKM.

There are many counts of this clonotype. The chain is built from TRBV28 and TRBJ2-7; no definite D call. Deletions cut 8 bases from V and 5 bases from J, with 16 bases between. Germline values: CDR1 MDHEN, CDR2 SYDVKM. This CDR3 comprises 13 residues. CDR3 region: CASGLFSVDEQYF. CDR3 nucleotide sequence: TGTGCCAGCGGGCTCTTCAGCGTCGACGAGCAGTACTTC. Filled out from reference TRBV28 and TRBJ2-7, the complete variable domain reads DVKVTQSSRYLVKRTGEKVFLECVQDMDHENMFWYRQDPGLGLRLIYFSYDVKMKEKGDIPEGYSVSREKKERFSLILESASTNQTSMYLCASGLFSVDEQYFGPGTRLTVT.

The J gene is TRBJ2-5, the V gene TRBV12-3 or TRBV12-4, with D maybe TRBD2 (5 bases). The V end lost 1 base, the J end lost 1 base, and 10 bases lay between the germline ends. This CDR3 has 15 amino acids. For the CDR3, the DNA is TGTGCCAGCAGTTTAGGGCGGAGCGGCCAAGAGACCCAGTACTTC. Translated, it gives CASSLGRSGQETQYF.

This chain connects TRBV12-3 or TRBV12-4 to TRBJ2-2; 8 nucleotides line up with TRBD2. V lost 6 bases, J lost 6 bases, and 12 bases stayed unmatched. The CDR3 contains 16 residues. Written as DNA, the CDR3 is TGTGCCAGCAGGCATACACCACCGGGACTAGCCGGGGAGCTGTTTTTT. Encoded protein: CASRHTPPGLAGELFF.

There are many counts of this clonotype. The gene calls are TRBV7-8 and TRBJ2-7; D call uncertain. This CDR3 comprises 12 residues. Germline V CDR1 and CDR2: SGHVS, FQNEAQ. Deletions cut 6 bases from V and 6 bases from J, with 12 bases between. CDR3 amino acids: CASRLRSGEQYF. In nucleotides, the CDR3 is TGTGCCAGCAGGTTGAGGAGTGGCGAGCAGTACTTC.

This clonotype was observed at least ten times. V and J are TRBV11-3 and TRBJ2-7; no clear D. CDR1 is SGHNT, CDR2 YENEEA, per germline. Trimming removed 0 bases at V and 4 bases at J, with 7 bases between. This CDR3 is built from 13 residues. Written as DNA, the CDR3 is TGTGCCAGCAGCTTAGATTTAGGATACGAGCAGTACTTC. This codes for CASSLDLGYEQYF.

The J gene is TRBJ1-2, the V gene TRBV9; D perhaps matches TRBD1 (5 bases). The CDR3 totals 14 residues. V shed 4 bases and J shed 8 bases, with 18 bases lying between them. CDR1 and CDR2 from the germline V gene are SGDLS and YYNGEE. The CDR3 here is CASSQEQDLVGYTF. In DNA form, the CDR3 reads TGTGCCAGCAGCCAAGAACAGGATCTAGTCGGCTACACCTTC.

The count of this clonotype is one. This chain uses TRBV29-1 with TRBJ1-1; D remains unclear. The CDR3 has 15 amino acids. CDR1 and CDR2 from the germline V gene are SQVTM and ANQGSEA. Trimming removed 5 bases from V and 0 bases from J, with 16 bases in between. CDR3 sequence (DNA): TGCAGCGTTAAAAAACAGCAGAGTATGAACACTGAAGCTTTCTTT. Protein product: CSVKKQQSMNTEAFF.

The sample holds many counts of this clonotype. The chain couples TRBV6-1 to TRBJ2-1; 14 bases are a match to TRBD2. V trimming: 5 bases; J trimming: 0 bases; junction bases outside the gene matches: 9. This CDR3 comprises 19 residues. Germline values: CDR1 MNHNS, CDR2 SASEGT. Written as DNA, the CDR3 is TGTGCCAGCAGTTCCAAAAGACTAGCGGGGGGGAGCTCCTACAATGAGCAGTTCTTC. It encodes CASSSKRLAGGSSYNEQFF.

This clonotype was detected many times. This rearrangement joins TRBV2 to TRBJ2-2; possibly TRBD1 or TRBD2 for D (5 bases each). Germline V gene sequence: CDR1 SNHLY, CDR2 FYNNEI. V dropped 3 bases and J dropped 5 bases, with 7 bases sitting between them. The length of the CDR3 is 13 residues. This CDR3 reads CASSDRETGELFF. CDR3 DNA: TGTGCCAGCAGTGACAGGGAGACCGGGGAGCTGTTTTTT.

This clonotype was detected many times. V gene TRBV7-9 combines with J gene TRBJ1-2; TRBD1 matches at 8 bases. The CDR3 runs to 14 residues. The trim removed 5 bases at V and 7 bases at J, leaving 9 bases unmatched. Germline V lookup: CDR1 SEHNR, CDR2 FQNEAQ (reference sequence). CDR3 bases: TGTGCCAGCAGCACGACAGGGGACTACTCTGGCTACACCTTC. Protein: CASSTTGDYSGYTF. The complete variable domain, with remaining parts taken from reference TRBV7-9 and TRBJ1-2, reads DTGVSQNPRHKITKRGQNVTFRCDPISEHNRLYWYRQTLGQGPEFLTYFQNEAQLEKSRLLSDRFSAERPKGSFSTLEIQRTEQGDSAMYLCASSTTGDYSGYTFGSGTRLTVV.

The table lists this clonotype with many counts. This chain links TRBV20-1 with TRBJ2-1; TRBD2 matches at 11 bases. Trimming cost V 1 base and J 1 base; bases outside gene matches: 15. The CDR3 sequence is 20 residues long. Germline CDR1 DFQATT, CDR2 SNEGSKA (reference sequence). CDR3 loop: CSARVLSGSGRASSYNEQFF. For the CDR3, the DNA is TGCAGTGCTAGAGTCCTAAGTGGTAGCGGGAGGGCCAGTTCCTACAATGAGCAGTTCTTC.

This clonotype has a count of ten or more. The V and J genes are TRBV5-6 and TRBJ2-3; TRBD2 matches at 8 bases. The CDR3 covers 14 residues. Germline V gives CDR1 SGHDT, CDR2 YYEEEE. With 4 bases clipped from V and 5 bases from J, the junction kept 6 bases outside the gene matches. The CDR3 loop reads CASSPGLAEDTQYF. In DNA form, the CDR3 reads TGTGCCAGCAGCCCTGGACTAGCAGAAGATACGCAGTATTTT.

This clonotype was counted at least ten times. The V and J genes are TRBV6-1 and TRBJ2-1, with 10 bases aligning to TRBD2. V dropped 6 bases and J dropped 7; count of bases not matched to a gene: 12. Germline CDR1 and CDR2: MNHNS and SASEGT. CDR3 length: 16 amino acids. CDR3 region: CASRIAGGPAGNEQFF. CDR3 DNA sequence: TGTGCCAGCAGGATAGCGGGAGGTCCCGCTGGTAATGAGCAGTTCTTC.

This clonotype was detected a few times. The chain combines TRBV7-9 with TRBJ1-1; possibly TRBD1 for D (6 bases). V lost 2 bases to trimming and J lost 11 bases, with 18 bases between them. CDR1 is SEHNR and CDR2 is FQNEAQ in the germline V gene (reference sequence). This CDR3 has 14 amino acids. CDR3: CASSLRGGANQAFF. DNA for the CDR3: TGTGCCAGCAGCTTAAGAGGGGGGGCCAACCAGGCTTTCTTT.

This clonotype was counted many times. J is TRBJ2-7 and V is TRBV18; tentatively, D is TRBD1 or TRBD2 (5 bases each). Germline V gene lookup returns CDR1 KGHSH and CDR2 LQKENI. Trimming left V 3 bases short and J 2 bases short, with 14 bases between. The CDR3 is 15 residues long. CDR3 amino acids: CASSPSGTETYEQYF. The CDR3 bases are TGTGCCAGCTCACCCTCCGGGACGGAAACCTACGAGCAGTACTTC.